A single sample is the source of the 30 T cell receptor beta chains below, sequenced in a study of T-cell reconstitution after alpha-beta-depleted transplantation in children. Unique molecular identifiers were incorporated during preparation of the TCRbeta library. Via MiXCR, TCRdb re-called the PCR reads, giving one row per CDR3 protein. The data contain approximately 270,000 distinct CDR3 sequences, over 8% of them singletons. The material was PBMCs from the stem cell graft donor, obtained from the stem cell graft. Receptors originate from a human donor who donated a stem cell graft to a child with SCID.

This clonotype was detected a few times. This rearrangement joins TRBV25-1 to TRBJ1-5; tentative D call: TRBD1 (5 bases). V was clipped by 3 bases and J by 0 bases, with 9 bases between them. CDR3 length: 15 residues. Germline lookup yields CDR1 MGHDK and CDR2 SYGVNS. CDR3 in DNA: TGTGCCAGCAGTGACGGGGACTATAGCAATCAGCCCCAGCATTTT. This gives the protein CASSDGDYSNQPQHF.

This chain links TRBV5-1 with TRBJ1-1, with a weak D call TRBD1 (5 bases). CDR3 length: 15 residues. Trimming cost V 4 bases and J 0 bases, with 13 bases left between them. CDR1 and CDR2 from the germline V gene are SGHRS and YFSETQ. This CDR3 reads CASSITGTVNTEAFF. CDR3 in DNA: TGCGCCAGCAGCATCACCGGGACCGTGAACACTGAAGCTTTCTTT.

This clonotype appeared a few times. V usage is TRBV15 and J usage is TRBJ1-1; D is undetermined. In germline, CDR1 is LNHNV, CDR2 YYDKDF (reference sequence). V dropped 5 bases and J dropped 10 bases, with 14 bases sitting between them. The CDR3 runs to 12 residues. DNA for the CDR3: TGTGCCACCAGCCCAAACGTGGGTGGAGCTTTCTTT. Protein: CATSPNVGGAFF.

This clonotype was counted ten times or more. The chain recombines TRBV12-3 or TRBV12-4 with TRBJ2-7; D gene unclear. This CDR3 has 12 residues. V lost 7 bases and J 4 bases, leaving 11 bases between the germline ends. CDR3 residues: CASTNSIYEQYF. CDR3 DNA sequence: TGTGCCAGCACTAATTCCATTTACGAGCAGTACTTC.

The rearrangement joins TRBV6-2 or TRBV6-3 to TRBJ2-3, with 12 bases aligning to TRBD2. The CDR3 has 18 amino acids. V was pared by 4 bases and J by 1 base, with 9 bases of the junction left unmatched. Germline CDR1 MNHEY, CDR2 SVGEGT. CDR3: CASSFVTSGGQRTDTQYF. In DNA, the CDR3 is TGTGCCAGCAGTTTTGTGACTAGCGGGGGCCAGCGCACAGATACGCAGTATTTT.

V is TRBV6-1 and J is TRBJ2-3; D possibly corresponds to TRBD2 (6 bases). This CDR3 has 14 amino acids. V dropped 6 bases and J dropped 3 bases, with 13 bases sitting between them. CDR1 MNHNS and CDR2 SASEGT come from the germline V gene. The CDR3 sequence: CASSRLVVTDTQYF. Written as DNA, the CDR3 is TGTGCCAGCAGCCGACTAGTGGTAACAGATACGCAGTATTTT.

This clonotype was picked up many times. This chain links TRBV5-6 with TRBJ1-5; no reliable D call. The germline CDR1 and CDR2 sequences are SGHDT and YYEEEE. CDR3 length: 14 amino acids. Trimming cost V 0 bases and J 7 bases, with 11 bases left between them. The DNA of the CDR3 is TGTGCCAGCAGCTTGGGACACGCGGAGCAGCCCCAGCATTTT. It translates to CASSLGHAEQPQHF.

This chain connects TRBV19 to TRBJ2-2, with D perhaps TRBD2 (6 bases). Germline V lookup: CDR1 LNHDA, CDR2 SQIVND (reference sequence). V lost 8 bases, J lost 2 bases, and 12 bases lay in between. The CDR3 extends over 14 amino acids. The CDR3 region is CASLKGLNTGELFF. In DNA, the CDR3 is TGTGCCAGTCTCAAGGGACTTAACACCGGGGAGCTGTTTTTT.

Ten or more counts support this clonotype. This rearrangement joins TRBV6-1 to TRBJ1-3; D is undetermined. Per germline, CDR1 MNHNS and CDR2 SASEGT. V lost 1 base to trimming and J lost 0 bases, with 10 bases between them. CDR3 size: 16 residues. The CDR3 DNA sequence: TGTGCCAGCAGTGAAGAACGGACCCGCTCTGGAAACACCATATATTTT. Translated, it gives CASSEERTRSGNTIYF.

The chain is built from TRBV6-5 and TRBJ2-2; 8 bases are shared with TRBD2. Trimming took 5 bases from V and 1 from J; bases not matched to a gene: 3. CDR3 size: 15 residues. Germline V gene sequence: CDR1 MNHEY, CDR2 SVGAGI. This CDR3 is CASSHLAGNTGELFF. CDR3 DNA sequence: TGTGCCAGCAGTCACCTAGCGGGGAACACCGGGGAGCTGTTTTTT.

This clonotype was detected only a few times. V and J are TRBV18 and TRBJ1-4; D not certain. The V and J ends lost 3 bases and 7 bases respectively, with 12 bases between them. The CDR3 contains 14 residues. The germline gives CDR1 KGHSH, CDR2 LQKENI. The CDR3 reads CASSPDRNGEKLFF. CDR3 coding DNA: TGTGCCAGCTCACCTGACCGGAACGGTGAAAAACTGTTTTTT.

CDR3 protein: CASSESGGGYTF. The CDR3 region has the DNA TGTGCCAGCAGTGAGAGCGGGGGTGGCTACACCTTC. The V gene is TRBV12-3 or TRBV12-4, the J gene TRBJ1-2; tentative D call: TRBD1 (5 bases). Trimming took off 5 bases at V and 7 bases at J, with 11 bases between the two ends. The CDR3 runs to 12 residues.

This clonotype was detected only a few times. V and J are TRBV6-1 and TRBJ2-5; D unresolved. V was clipped by 8 bases and J by 5 bases, with 15 bases between them. The length of the CDR3 is 13 residues. The germline V gene has CDR1 MNHNS and CDR2 SASEGT. In nucleotides, the CDR3 is TGTGCCAGCCCCCCCCCGCGGTTTGAGACCCAGTACTTC. This sequence encodes CASPPPRFETQYF.

This clonotype has a handful of counts. This chain links TRBV5-1 with TRBJ2-3, with 12 bases aligning to TRBD2. With V trimmed by 3 bases and J by 6 bases, 5 bases remained unmatched. Germline assignment: CDR1 SGHRS and CDR2 YFSETQ. CDR3 length: 15 residues. CDR3 region: CASSSSGTSGDTQYF. DNA of the CDR3: TGCGCCAGCAGCTCCTCCGGGACTAGCGGGGATACGCAGTATTTT.

This chain uses TRBV3-1 with TRBJ1-1; D unresolved. The CDR3 is 14 residues long. Looked up from germline, CDR1 is LGHDT and CDR2 is YNNKEL (reference sequence). V was cut by 4 bases and J by 5 bases, with 14 bases left in between. The CDR3, as DNA: TGTGCCAGCAGCCCGGGAGGGTCGGTAACTGAAGCTTTCTTT. Its protein product is CASSPGGSVTEAFF.

This clonotype was counted between two and nine times. The chain carries TRBV7-3 and TRBJ1-1; 7 bases align to TRBD1. Germline loops: CDR1 SGHTA, CDR2 FQGTGA. The J segment lost 1 base and the V segment lost 2 bases, leaving 1 base of the junction unmatched. The length of the CDR3 is 14 residues. The CDR3 sequence is CASSLEGANTEAFF. The DNA for the CDR3 is TGTGCCAGCAGCTTAGAGGGGGCGAACACTGAAGCTTTCTTT. Full variable domain (remainder filled in from reference TRBV7-3 and TRBJ1-1): GAGVSQTPSNKVTEKGKYVELRCDPISGHTALYWYRQSLGQGPEFLIYFQGTGAADDSGLPNDRFFAVRPEGSVSTLKIQRTERGDSAVYLCASSLEGANTEAFFGQGTRLTVV.

This clonotype appeared a few times. The J gene is TRBJ1-1, the V gene TRBV7-9; D is unresolved. Germline lookup yields CDR1 SEHNR and CDR2 FQNEAQ (reference sequence). CDR3 length: 13 amino acids. V was pared by 8 bases and J by 9 bases, with 19 bases between. The CDR3 is CASLAPEERKAFF. The CDR3 DNA reads as TGTGCCAGCCTTGCGCCGGAGGAAAGAAAAGCTTTCTTT.

In its sample, this clonotype was seen a few times. CDR3 DNA sequence: TGTGCCAGCAGCTTAACCTACGAGGGGCCGGAGACCCAGTACTTC. Translation gives CASSLTYEGPETQYF. J is TRBJ2-5 and V is TRBV28, with D perhaps being TRBD1 or TRBD2 (5 bases each). Deletions cut 6 bases from V and 5 bases from J, with 19 bases between. The germline V gene has CDR1 MDHEN and CDR2 SYDVKM. The CDR3 contains 15 residues.

V is TRBV12-3 or TRBV12-4 and J is TRBJ1-1, with D unresolved. This CDR3 is built from 16 residues. V was pared by 2 bases and J by 0 bases, with 13 bases between. CDR3 nucleotide sequence: TGTGCCAGCAGTTTAAGAACCGGGAGTCTGAACACTGAAGCTTTCTTT. It yields the protein CASSLRTGSLNTEAFF.

This rearrangement joins TRBV12-3 or TRBV12-4 to TRBJ1-2; no reliable D call. Trimming took off 3 bases at V and 4 bases at J, with 15 bases between the two ends. CDR3 length equals 15 residues. CDR3 DNA: TGTGCCAGCAGTTTGCGGGGAAGGGCGTCCTATGGCTACACCTTC. Protein product: CASSLRGRASYGYTF.

At least ten counts were recorded for this clonotype. The V call is TRBV12-3 or TRBV12-4, the J call TRBJ1-1, with D tentatively TRBD1 (6 bases). Trimming took 5 bases from V and 11 from J, leaving 12 bases between them. The CDR3 covers 11 residues. DNA for the CDR3: TGTGCCAGCAGTCTACAGGGAGGGGCTTTCTTT. This codes for CASSLQGGAFF.

The chain couples TRBV5-8 to TRBJ1-5, with 9 bases identical to TRBD1. This CDR3 is built from 14 residues. J lost 7 bases, V lost 3 bases, and 5 bases had no gene match. Looked up from germline, CDR1 is SGHTS and CDR2 is YDEGEE. This CDR3 is CASSSGQGPQPQHF. CDR3 in DNA: TGTGCCAGCAGCTCGGGACAGGGTCCCCAGCCCCAGCATTTT.

This clonotype was found many times. The chain uses TRBV3-1 and TRBJ2-4; unclear D gene. In germline, CDR1 is LGHDT, CDR2 YNNKEL (reference sequence). Trimming took 8 bases from V and 4 from J, leaving 12 bases between them. The CDR3 extends over 13 amino acids. DNA of the CDR3: TGTGCCAGCCGACCGACTGGGAAAAACATTCAGTACTTC. Translated: CASRPTGKNIQYF.

This clonotype was seen more than once but under ten times. The chain combines TRBV19 with TRBJ1-2; TRBD1 might be the D (5 bases). This CDR3 is 13 amino acids long. Germline assignment: CDR1 LNHDA and CDR2 SQIVND (reference sequence). V was pared by 4 bases and J by 3 bases, with 9 bases between. The CDR3 here is CASSRSGHYGYTF. CDR3 nucleotides: TGTGCCAGTAGTAGGTCAGGGCACTATGGCTACACCTTC.

This clonotype was counted a few times. The DNA for the CDR3 is TGTGCCAGCAGCCGACAGGGCGCAGATACGCAGTATTTT. It specifies CASSRQGADTQYF. The chain has TRBV7-9 and TRBJ2-3, with TRBD1 matching 7 bases. The CDR3 is 13 amino acids. Per germline, CDR1 SEHNR and CDR2 FQNEAQ (reference sequence). Trimming removed 5 bases from V and 4 bases from J; junction bases left unmatched: 3.

This chain uses TRBV9 with TRBJ1-2; 8 bases fit TRBD1. With V trimmed by 1 base and J by 2 bases, 4 bases remained unmatched. CDR3 size: 15 residues. Germline V CDR1 and CDR2: SGDLS, YYNGEE. CDR3 residues: CASSVQGAGNYGYTF. Here the CDR3 DNA reads TGTGCCAGCAGCGTACAGGGGGCAGGAAACTATGGCTACACCTTC.

This clonotype was seen a handful of times. The genes are TRBV10-3 and TRBJ1-2; no clear D gene. The germline gives CDR1 ENHRY, CDR2 SYGVKD. The ends were cut back, 5 bases at V and 4 bases at J, with 8 bases in the middle. The CDR3 runs to 12 residues. The CDR3 nucleotides read TGTGCCATCAGTAGAGACGGCTATGGCTACACCTTC. It codes for CAISRDGYGYTF.

The V call is TRBV20-1, the J call TRBJ1-1; no clear D gene. The V gene lost 2 bases and the J gene lost 1 base, with 2 bases spanning the gap. Germline-derived CDR1 and CDR2 are DFQATT and SNEGSKA (reference sequence). CDR3 length: 11 amino acids. The CDR3 sequence is CSARWNTEAFF. CDR3 DNA sequence: TGCAGTGCTAGATGGAACACTGAAGCTTTCTTT.

The chain employs TRBV3-1 and TRBJ2-3; D remains ambiguous. The germline V gene has CDR1 LGHDT and CDR2 YNNKEL (reference sequence). This CDR3 contains 13 residues. The V end was cut by 1 base, the J end by 6 bases, with 8 bases between. The CDR3 region has the DNA TGTGCCAGCAGCCAAGGAGCAGCCGATACGCAGTATTTT. Amino acid sequence: CASSQGAADTQYF.

This clonotype was detected only a few times. The chain has TRBV2 and TRBJ1-1; the match to TRBD1 covers 8 bases. The CDR3 runs to 15 residues. Trimming at V came to 8 bases and at J to 1 base, leaving 9 bases not matched to a gene. The germline V gene has CDR1 SNHLY and CDR2 FYNNEI. The CDR3 region is CASSDRDRRNTEAFF. For the CDR3, the DNA is TGTGCCAGCTCAGACAGGGACAGGAGGAACACTGAAGCTTTCTTT.